This entry lists 8 T cell receptor beta chains sequenced from one sample in a study of blood T cell repertoires in COVID-19. The repertoire was sequenced with immunoSEQ multiplex PCR; TCRdb's copy has only in-frame clones and lacks some. The sample has about 250,000 clones; 88% are singletons. The sequenced material came from peripheral blood. The source is a woman in her thirties or forties who had recovered from COVID-19.

V and J are TRBV9 and TRBJ1-5; TRBD1 matches at 8 bases. After removal of 3 bases from V and 3 bases from J, the junction contained 5 bases not matched to a gene. Per the germline V gene, CDR1 is SGDLS and CDR2 is YYNGEE. The CDR3 spans 15 residues. In DNA form, the CDR3 reads TGTGCCAGCAGCGCCGGGACAGGTGACAATCAGCCCCAGCATTTT. Amino acids: CASSAGTGDNQPQHF.

The chain couples TRBV30 to TRBJ2-1; the D is unclear. The CDR3 runs 16 residues. The V and J ends lost 0 bases and 0 bases respectively, with 12 bases between them. Per the germline V gene, CDR1 is GTSNPN and CDR2 is SVGIG (reference sequence). The CDR3 sequence is CAWSVGGSGSYNEQFF. For the CDR3, the DNA is TGTGCCTGGAGTGTAGGTGGCTCGGGCTCCTACAATGAGCAGTTCTTC.

The CDR3 is CASSPTGTDTQYF. DNA of the CDR3: TGTGCCAGCAGTCCGACCGGGACAGATACGCAGTATTTT. V and J are TRBV12-3 or TRBV12-4 and TRBJ2-3; D uncertain. V was clipped by 5 bases and J by 3 bases, with 9 bases between them. This CDR3 has 13 amino acids.

The genes are TRBV10-2 and TRBJ1-2, with 7 positions matching TRBD1. Trimming removed 2 bases from V and 3 bases from J; junction bases left unmatched: 0. Germline V gives CDR1 WSHSY, CDR2 SAAADI. CDR3 length: 13 amino acids. Here the CDR3 reads CASSEGTDYGYTF. The CDR3 nucleotides are TGCGCCAGCAGTGAGGGGACAGACTATGGCTACACCTTC.

V gene TRBV4-3 combines with J gene TRBJ1-6; 7 bases are a match to TRBD1. The germline V gene has CDR1 LGHNA and CDR2 YSLEER. The CDR3 is 15 residues long. Trimming took 2 bases from V and 6 from J; bases not matched to a gene: 4. CDR3 region: CASSQKGAGNSPLHF. The CDR3 DNA sequence: TGCGCCAGCAGCCAAAAGGGGGCAGGTAATTCACCCCTCCACTTT.

The chain recombines TRBV6-5 with TRBJ1-4; the D gene is possibly TRBD1 (6 bases). CDR1 and CDR2 (germline): MNHEY, SVGAGI. Trimming took 6 bases from V and 4 from J, leaving 9 bases between them. This CDR3 comprises 13 residues. CDR3 bases: TGTGCCAGCAGGCGACAGGATAATGAAAAACTGTTTTTT. Amino acids: CASRRQDNEKLFF.

This clone was detected a few times. This chain connects TRBV19 to TRBJ1-4, with TRBD1 identical over 10 bases. The CDR3 contains 15 residues. The V and J ends lost 5 bases and 8 bases, in that order; junction bases with no gene match: 8. CDR1 LNHDA and CDR2 SQIVND come from the germline V gene (reference sequence). This CDR3 is CASSPPGQGREKLFF. The CDR3 DNA reads TGTGCCAGTAGTCCGCCGGGACAGGGGAGAGAAAAACTGTTTTTT. The complete variable domain, with remaining parts taken from reference TRBV19 and TRBJ1-4, reads DGGITQSPKYLFRKEGQNVTLSCEQNLNHDAMYWYRQDPGQGLRLIYYSQIVNDFQKGDIAEGYSVSREKKESFPLTVTSAQKNPTAFYLCASSPPGQGREKLFFGSGTQLSVL.

The chain links TRBV7-9 to TRBJ1-1; D ambiguous. Trimming took off 8 bases at V and 0 bases at J, with 7 bases between the two ends. This CDR3 has 12 amino acids. Germline V gene sequence: CDR1 SEHNR, CDR2 FQNEAQ (reference sequence). The CDR3 coding sequence is TGTGCCAGCCGGCGGATGAACACTGAAGCTTTCTTT. Amino acids: CASRRMNTEAFF.